What follows are 24 T cell receptor beta chains derived from one specimen sequenced in a study of T-cell reconstitution after alpha-beta-depleted transplantation in children. Unique molecular identifiers were built into the TCRbeta library. TCRdb re-analysed the PCR reads in MiXCR, keeping a single row per CDR3 protein. Of some 490,000 distinct CDR3 sequences in the sample, under 15% were seen once. The sample here was PBMCs from the stem cell graft donor, taken from the stem cell graft. The source is a human donor who donated a stem cell graft to a child with combined immunodeficiency.

V usage is TRBV4-3 and J usage is TRBJ2-3; 9 positions agree with TRBD1. J was trimmed by 2 bases and V by 3 bases; bases with no gene match: 3. Looked up from germline, CDR1 is LGHNA and CDR2 is YSLEER. This CDR3 comprises 15 residues. CDR3 coding DNA: TGCGCCAGCAGCCAGGACAGGGGACTCACAGATACGCAGTATTTT. Residues: CASSQDRGLTDTQYF.

This clonotype was picked up a small number of times. This chain uses TRBV29-1 with TRBJ1-2; no clear D gene. Trimming removed 5 bases from V and 6 bases from J, with 13 bases in between. This CDR3 contains 12 residues. Germline V gene sequence: CDR1 SQVTM, CDR2 ANQGSEA. The CDR3 region is CSVLGLGHGYTF. CDR3 in DNA: TGCAGCGTTTTGGGCCTTGGACATGGCTACACCTTC.

This chain uses TRBV6-2 or TRBV6-3 with TRBJ1-1, with no clear D. This CDR3 has 13 amino acids. V dropped 7 bases and J dropped 0 bases, with 9 bases sitting between them. Germline loops: CDR1 MNHEY, CDR2 SVGEGT. The CDR3 DNA follows: TGTGCCAGCACTGACCGGATGAACACTGAAGCTTTCTTT. It codes for CASTDRMNTEAFF.

At least ten counts were recorded for this clonotype. A junction boundary mismatches the germline segment, possibly from a read error. The V call is TRBV20-1, the J call TRBJ2-1; the D gene is possibly TRBD2 (5 bases). The CDR3 sequence is 8 residues long. Germline-derived CDR1 and CDR2 are DFQATT and SNEGSKA (reference sequence). The DNA for the CDR3 is TGCAGTGCTAGCCGAGGAGGCTTC. Amino acid sequence: CSASRGGF.

A few counts support this clonotype. The V call is TRBV7-2, the J call TRBJ2-7; D possibly matches TRBD1 or TRBD2 (5 bases each). V was shortened by 5 bases and J by 6 bases, with 17 bases between the two germline ends. Germline lookup yields CDR1 SGHTA and CDR2 FQGNSA. The CDR3 covers 14 residues. As DNA, the CDR3 is TGTGCCAGCAGCGGGAGCTGGGGGATGGCCGAGCAGTACTTC. This encodes CASSGSWGMAEQYF.

This clonotype was seen ten or more times. The chain uses TRBV7-2 and TRBJ1-2; no clear D. V lost 7 bases and J lost 0, with 12 bases in between. The CDR3 covers 14 residues. Per germline, CDR1 SGHTA and CDR2 FQGNSA. The CDR3 spells CASTPARTNYGYTF. In nucleotides, the CDR3 is TGTGCCAGCACCCCCGCCCGAACTAACTATGGCTACACCTTC.

The CDR3 DNA reads as TGTGCCAGCAGTCCATCCGGGACAGGCGGGATGACTTTC. As protein: CASSPSGTGGMTF. The V call is TRBV12-3 or TRBV12-4, the J call TRBJ2-6, with 8 bases identical to TRBD1. This CDR3 comprises 13 residues. Trimming at V came to 5 bases and at J to 17 bases, leaving 11 bases not matched to a gene.

This clonotype was seen a handful of times. The CDR3 coding sequence is TGTGCCAGCAGCGCAAGCGACCCGGGGACCCAGTACTTC. This translates into CASSASDPGTQYF. This rearrangement joins TRBV9 to TRBJ2-5; D is uncertain. Trimming left V 3 bases short and J 7 bases short, with 13 bases between. In germline, CDR1 is SGDLS, CDR2 YYNGEE. The CDR3 is made up of 13 amino acids.

This clonotype was detected a few times. The chain couples TRBV5-1 to TRBJ2-3; 8 positions agree with TRBD2. The V and J ends lost 4 bases and 4 bases, in that order; junction bases with no gene match: 5. Germline loops: CDR1 SGHRS, CDR2 YFSETQ. The CDR3 is 14 amino acids. Here the CDR3 reads CASSGGLAADTQYF. CDR3 DNA sequence: TGCGCCAGCAGCGGAGGACTAGCAGCAGATACGCAGTATTTT.

This clonotype was counted between two and nine times. The chain is built from TRBV19 and TRBJ2-3; D may be TRBD1 or TRBD2 (5 bases each). Germline CDR1 LNHDA, CDR2 SQIVND (reference sequence). The CDR3 sequence is 15 residues long. Trimming left V 8 bases short and J 0 bases short, with 15 bases between. CDR3 residues: CASANWGYSTDTQYF. The CDR3 DNA reads TGTGCCAGTGCTAACTGGGGGTACAGCACAGATACGCAGTATTTT.

This chain joins TRBV5-6 and TRBJ1-3; the match to TRBD1 covers 11 bases. The CDR3 totals 17 residues. V shed 2 bases, J shed 2 bases, and the junction held 6 bases outside the gene matches. CDR1 and CDR2 (germline): SGHDT, YYEEEE. The CDR3 loop is CASSFPGTGGPGNTIYF. The CDR3 coding sequence is TGTGCCAGCAGCTTCCCCGGGACAGGGGGTCCTGGAAACACCATATATTTT.

The chain joins TRBV7-2 to TRBJ2-5, with a possible D match to TRBD2 (5 bases). CDR1 is SGHTA, CDR2 FQGNSA, per germline. Trimming removed 1 base at V and 4 bases at J, with 10 bases between. This CDR3 is 14 amino acids long. The CDR3 nucleotides read TGTGCCAGCAGCTTAGGCACTAGGTTAGAGACCCAGTACTTC. Translating it yields CASSLGTRLETQYF.

This chain uses TRBV6-4 with TRBJ2-3; TRBD2 is a possible D gene (6 bases). The germline CDR1 and CDR2 sequences are MRHNA and SNTAGT. The CDR3 runs 13 residues. Trimming cost V 3 bases and J 5 bases, with 9 bases left between them. The CDR3 coding sequence is TGTGCCAGCAGTGAACGGGAGAAAGATACGCAGTATTTT. Translating gives CASSEREKDTQYF.

This clonotype has ten or more counts. This chain connects TRBV12-3 or TRBV12-4 to TRBJ2-7, with a tentative D call TRBD1 (5 bases). Trimming took off 4 bases at V and 4 bases at J, with 11 bases between the two ends. The CDR3 consists of 13 residues. In DNA, the CDR3 is TGTGCCAGCAGTTCTGTGACAGTTTACGAGCAGTACTTC. Its protein is CASSSVTVYEQYF.

This chain joins TRBV10-3 and TRBJ2-7; D is unclear. This CDR3 has 15 amino acids. The germline V and J ends were trimmed by 7 bases and 0 bases, with 16 bases remaining between them. The germline V gene encodes CDR1 ENHRY and CDR2 SYGVKD. The CDR3 sequence is CAITTSLESSYEQYF. The CDR3 DNA reads as TGTGCCATCACTACATCTCTGGAAAGCTCCTACGAGCAGTACTTC.

This chain connects TRBV4-1 to TRBJ2-7; D unresolved. The germline V gene has CDR1 MGHRA and CDR2 YSYEKL. The CDR3 has 14 residues. V was clipped by 0 bases and J by 1 base, with 7 bases between them. CDR3 nucleotides: TGCGCCAGCAGCCAAGATTTCGGGTCCTACGAGCAGTACTTC. This encodes CASSQDFGSYEQYF.

The chain joins TRBV15 to TRBJ1-2, with a tentative D call TRBD1 (6 bases). The length of the CDR3 is 16 residues. The germline V gene encodes CDR1 LNHNV and CDR2 YYDKDF (reference sequence). Trimming removed 0 bases from V and 2 bases from J, with 13 bases in between. The CDR3 loop is CATSRDRGQRNYGYTF. The DNA of the CDR3 is TGTGCCACCAGCAGAGATCGGGGACAAAGGAACTATGGCTACACCTTC.

The chain carries TRBV12-3 or TRBV12-4 and TRBJ1-5, with a possible D match to TRBD1 (6 bases). Between the trimmed V and J ends, which lost 5 bases and 5 bases, there was a span of 13 bases. There are 14 residues in the CDR3. CDR3 residues: CASSLQGPDQPQHF. The CDR3 bases are TGTGCCAGCAGTCTTCAGGGGCCCGATCAGCCCCAGCATTTT.

At least ten counts were recorded for this clonotype. The chain couples TRBV20-1 to TRBJ2-5, with D perhaps matching TRBD2 (6 bases). Trimming took off 3 bases at V and 5 bases at J, with 16 bases between the two ends. The CDR3 totals 14 residues. The V gene's germline CDR1 is DFQATT and CDR2 SNEGSKA (reference sequence). This chain's CDR3 is CSASTGTSMETQYF. The DNA for the CDR3 is TGCAGTGCTAGCACGGGTACTAGCATGGAGACCCAGTACTTC.

The chain couples TRBV30 to TRBJ1-2, with D uncertain. V was clipped by 2 bases and J by 2 bases, with 21 bases between them. This CDR3 spans 17 amino acids. Germline V gene data show CDR1 as GTSNPN and CDR2 as SVGIG (reference sequence). DNA for the CDR3: TGTGCCTGGAGTCCCCGGGCCGGCGGGGTAGTAAACTATGGCTACACCTTC. Protein: CAWSPRAGGVVNYGYTF.

The chain uses TRBV12-3 or TRBV12-4 and TRBJ2-1, with a possible D match to TRBD2 (6 bases). CDR3 length: 17 amino acids. Trimming stripped 3 bases from V and 2 bases from J, with 17 bases between. The CDR3 is CASSLVSAASAYNEQFF. CDR3 bases: TGTGCCAGCAGTTTGGTATCGGCGGCTAGCGCCTACAATGAGCAGTTCTTC.

This clonotype was seen at least ten times. V and J are TRBV5-1 and TRBJ2-5, with 7 positions matching TRBD2. The CDR3 covers 15 residues. The germline V gene has CDR1 SGHRS and CDR2 YFSETQ. The junction had 3 bases not matched to a gene; V was cut back by 0 bases and J by 1 base. The CDR3 sequence: CASSLGGTTQETQYF. The CDR3 nucleotides are TGCGCCAGCAGCTTGGGAGGGACTACCCAAGAGACCCAGTACTTC.

This clonotype appeared many times. The chain carries TRBV7-9 and TRBJ1-1; 7 bases align to TRBD1. Germline V lookup: CDR1 SEHNR, CDR2 FQNEAQ (reference sequence). Germline trimming cut 4 bases from V and 0 bases from J; bases unmatched to any gene: 2. The CDR3 runs 14 residues. The CDR3 DNA reads TGTGCCAGCAGCTGGACAGGTTTGAACACTGAAGCTTTCTTT. Amino acids: CASSWTGLNTEAFF.

This clonotype was recorded many times. The chain links TRBV27 to TRBJ1-1; tentative D call: TRBD1 (5 bases). V was shortened by 5 bases and J by 3 bases, with 16 bases between the two germline ends. Germline values: CDR1 MNHEY, CDR2 SMNVEV (reference sequence). The CDR3 is 15 residues long. The CDR3 DNA reads as TGTGCCAGCAGTCGGGAACAGGTTCCGGACACTGAAGCTTTCTTT. The encoded protein is CASSREQVPDTEAFF.